This T cell receptor beta chain came from a study of radiotherapy plus CTLA-4 blockade in lung cancer. Study context: Roughly 17% of patients responded objectively, and around 31% achieved disease control.

As to this clone: Its antigen is not known.

Chemo-refractory metastatic non-small-cell lung cancer patients underwent focal radiation alongside CTLA-4 blockade with ipilimumab. Clones were sequenced by immunoSEQ multiplex PCR, and TCRdb holds only the in-frame ones, with some missing. The sample has roughly 75,000 clones; roughly 79% are singletons. General study points: Response, reportedly, was best predicted by interferon-beta along with early blood T cell clone dynamics.

This receptor was taken from a human donor with non-small cell lung cancer whose response to radiotherapy plus ipilimumab could not be evaluated. Some clones in this sample may be carry-over from other donors' samples. Specimen: peripheral blood, collected from a patient treated with radiotherapy plus ipilimumab.

As DNA, the CDR3 is TGCGCCAGCAGCTTGGAGGGACAGGGCACAGATACGCAGTATTTT. Its protein is CASSLEGQGTDTQYF. This rearrangement joins TRBV5-1 to TRBJ2-3; 8 bases line up with TRBD1. This CDR3 contains 15 residues. Germline CDR1 SGHRS, CDR2 YFSETQ. V shed 0 bases, J shed 1 base, and the junction held 1 base outside the gene matches.